A selection of T cell receptor beta chains follows, all from one sample in a study of blood T cell repertoires in COVID-19. Assay used: immunoSEQ multiplex PCR; TCRdb lists only in-frame clones, some missing. The sample records around 46,000 clones, approximately 88% being singletons. The sequencing input was peripheral blood. All receptors come from a man between 65 and 79 years old with acute or convalescent COVID-19. Both conserved end residues are part of each CDR3. The order of the fields is D gene, V gene, clone size, J gene, CDR3 protein, CDR3 DNA. D genes are given only for firm matches. A row's size may be missing; if present it is once, few, many or a size class.

>.|TRBV14|.|TRBJ1-5
CASSQAGYQPQHF
TGTGCCAGCAGCCAAGCGGGGTATCAGCCCCAGCATTTT
>.|TRBV7-3|.|TRBJ2-3
CASSPAAGDTQYF
TGTGCCAGCAGCCCCGCCGCGGGAGATACGCAGTATTTT
>.|TRBV5-1|.|TRBJ1-5
CASSLGTYNQPQHF
TGCGCCAGCAGCTTGGGCACTTACAATCAGCCCCAGCATTTT
>.|TRBV3-1/TRBV3-2|.|TRBJ1-2
CASSQRGGYTF
TGTGCCAGCAGCCAACGGGGTGGCTACACCTTC
>TRBD1|TRBV9|few|TRBJ1-1
CASSVQGENTEAFF
TGTGCCAGCAGCGTGCAGGGGGAGAACACTGAAGCTTTCTTT
>.|TRBV21-1|.|TRBJ1-2
CASSRGRQIYGYTF
TGTGCCAGCAGCAGGGGCCGACAGATCTATGGCTACACCTTC
>.|TRBV18|.|TRBJ2-5
CASSPRQGMETQYF
TGTGCCAGCTCACCACGTCAGGGAATGGAGACCCAGTACTTC
>.|TRBV4-3|.|TRBJ1-2
CASSQAGGYGYTF
TGCGCCAGCAGCCAGGCCGGGGGCTATGGCTACACCTTC
>.|TRBV15|.|TRBJ2-3
CATSRDPSQGGRDTQYF
TGTGCCACCAGCAGAGATCCCTCTCAGGGGGGCAGGGATACGCAGTATTTT
>.|TRBV6-6|.|TRBJ2-3
CASSSPGSTDTQYF
TGTGCCAGCAGTTCCCCGGGTAGCACAGATACGCAGTATTTT
>.|TRBV7-9|few|TRBJ1-4
CASSFLPLSNEKLFF
TGTGCCAGCAGCTTTCTTCCCCTCAGTAATGAAAAACTGTTTTTT
>.|TRBV9|.|TRBJ2-3
CASSGSSLRERGTDTQYF
TGTGCCAGCAGCGGTTCTAGCTTGAGAGAGCGGGGCACAGATACGCAGTATTTT
>TRBD2|TRBV10-3|.|TRBJ2-5
CAISGRAGETQYF
TGTGCCATCAGCGGGAGGGCCGGAGAGACCCAGTACTTC
>.|TRBV9|.|TRBJ1-5
CASSVGAYPNQPQHF
TGTGCCAGCAGCGTAGGGGCATATCCCAATCAGCCCCAGCATTTT
>.|TRBV5-4|.|TRBJ2-1
CASSLYGISYNEQFF
TGTGCCAGCAGCTTGTACGGGATTTCCTACAATGAGCAGTTCTTC
>TRBD1|TRBV9|.|TRBJ2-1
CASSVEGQGAGNEQFF
TGTGCCAGCAGCGTAGAGGGACAGGGGGCGGGGAATGAGCAGTTCTTC
>TRBD1|TRBV7-9|.|TRBJ2-2
CASSSRTGPGELFF
TGTGCCAGCAGCTCACGGACAGGCCCCGGGGAGCTGTTTTTT
>TRBD1|TRBV6-2/TRBV6-3|.|TRBJ1-5
CASSTRQGAYQPQHF
TGTGCCAGCAGTACAAGACAGGGGGCGTATCAGCCCCAGCATTTT
>.|TRBV2|.|TRBJ1-3
CASSDIRGPGNTIYF
TGTGCCAGCAGTGATATCAGGGGTCCAGGAAACACCATATATTTT
>.|TRBV24-1|.|TRBJ2-2
CATSDLGQRNTGELFF
TGTGCCACCAGTGATTTGGGACAGAGGAACACCGGGGAGCTGTTTTTT
>.|TRBV10-3|.|TRBJ1-5
CAISDRDLSQPQHF
TGTGCCATCAGTGACAGGGATTTAAGTCAGCCCCAGCATTTT
>TRBD2|TRBV4-1|.|TRBJ2-3
CASNQASGNTDTQYF
TGCGCCAGCAACCAGGCTAGCGGGAACACAGATACGCAGTATTTT
>TRBD1|TRBV9|few|TRBJ2-1
CASSVGTGWSNEQFF
TGTGCCAGCAGCGTAGGGACAGGGTGGAGCAATGAGCAGTTCTTC
>TRBD1|TRBV5-1|.|TRBJ2-7
CASSSHTGDEQYF
TGCGCCAGCAGCTCCCATACAGGGGACGAGCAGTACTTC
>.|TRBV27|.|TRBJ2-3
CASSLTADTQYF
TGTGCCAGCAGTTTGACTGCAGATACGCAGTATTTT
>TRBD1|TRBV9|.|TRBJ1-1
CASSDKRDSLNTEAFF
TGTGCCAGCAGCGACAAACGGGACAGCTTGAACACTGAAGCTTTCTTT
>.|TRBV6-5|once|TRBJ1-2
CASSYMGAYGYTF
TGTGCCAGCAGTTACATGGGGGCTTATGGCTACACCTTC
>.|TRBV18|.|TRBJ2-3
CASSPQEIDTQYF
TGTGCCAGCTCACCCCAAGAGATAGATACGCAGTATTTT
>TRBD1|TRBV4-2|.|TRBJ1-2
CASSRVGQGSGYTF
TGTGCCAGCAGCCGCGTGGGACAGGGCTCTGGCTACACCTTC
>TRBD1|TRBV5-1|.|TRBJ2-5
CASRRWGQQETQYF
TGCGCCAGCAGAAGGTGGGGACAGCAAGAGACCCAGTACTTC
>.|TRBV6-5|few|TRBJ1-2
CASRTSPYGYTF
TGTGCCAGCAGGACTTCCCCCTATGGCTACACCTTC
>.|TRBV30|.|TRBJ2-7
CAWSYSYEQYF
TGTGCCTGGAGTTACAGCTACGAGCAGTACTTC